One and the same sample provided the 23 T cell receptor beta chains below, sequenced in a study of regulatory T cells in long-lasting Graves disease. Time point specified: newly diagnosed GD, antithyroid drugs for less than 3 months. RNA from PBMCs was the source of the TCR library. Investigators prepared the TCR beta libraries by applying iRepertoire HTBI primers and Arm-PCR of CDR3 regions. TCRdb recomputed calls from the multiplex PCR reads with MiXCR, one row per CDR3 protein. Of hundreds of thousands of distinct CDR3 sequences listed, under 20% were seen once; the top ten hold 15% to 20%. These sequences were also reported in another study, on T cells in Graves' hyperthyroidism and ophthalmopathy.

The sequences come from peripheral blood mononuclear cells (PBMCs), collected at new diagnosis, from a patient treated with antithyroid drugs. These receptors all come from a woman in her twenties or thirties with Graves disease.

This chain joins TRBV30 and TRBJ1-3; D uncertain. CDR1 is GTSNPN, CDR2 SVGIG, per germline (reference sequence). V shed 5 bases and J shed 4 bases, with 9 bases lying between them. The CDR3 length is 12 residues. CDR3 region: CAWAYGGNTIYF. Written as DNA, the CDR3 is TGTGCCTGGGCCTATGGAGGAAACACCATATATTTT. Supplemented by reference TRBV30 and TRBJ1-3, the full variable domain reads SQTIHQWPATLVQPVGSPLSLECTVEGTSNPNLYWYRQAAGRGLQLLFYSVGIGQISSEVPQNLSASRPQDRQFILSSKKLLLSDSGFYLCAWAYGGNTIYFGEGSWLTVV.

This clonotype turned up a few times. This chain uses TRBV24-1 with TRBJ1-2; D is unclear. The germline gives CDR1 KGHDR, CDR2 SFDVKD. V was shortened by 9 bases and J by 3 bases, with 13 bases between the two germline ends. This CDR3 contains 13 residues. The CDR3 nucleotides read TGTGCCACCTCCCCCCGGGGTGACTATGGCTACACCTTC. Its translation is CATSPRGDYGYTF.

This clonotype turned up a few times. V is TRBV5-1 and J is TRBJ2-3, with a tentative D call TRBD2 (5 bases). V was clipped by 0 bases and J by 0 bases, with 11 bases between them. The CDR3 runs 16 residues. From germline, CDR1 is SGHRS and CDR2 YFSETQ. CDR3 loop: CASSLEGRTSTDTQYF. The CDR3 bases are TGCGCCAGCAGCTTGGAGGGCAGGACTAGCACAGATACGCAGTATTTT.

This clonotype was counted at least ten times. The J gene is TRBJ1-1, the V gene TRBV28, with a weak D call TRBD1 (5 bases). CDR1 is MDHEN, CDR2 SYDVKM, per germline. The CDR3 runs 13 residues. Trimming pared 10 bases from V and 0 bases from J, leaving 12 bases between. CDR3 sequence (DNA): TGTGCCATCCACCCGACAGTGAACACTGAAGCTTTCTTT. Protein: CAIHPTVNTEAFF.

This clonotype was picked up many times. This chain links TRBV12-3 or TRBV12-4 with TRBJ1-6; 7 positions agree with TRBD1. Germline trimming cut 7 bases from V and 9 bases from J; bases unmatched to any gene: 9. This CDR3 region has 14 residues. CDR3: CASNPTGFSSPLHF. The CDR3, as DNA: TGTGCCAGCAACCCGACAGGGTTCAGTTCACCCCTCCACTTT.

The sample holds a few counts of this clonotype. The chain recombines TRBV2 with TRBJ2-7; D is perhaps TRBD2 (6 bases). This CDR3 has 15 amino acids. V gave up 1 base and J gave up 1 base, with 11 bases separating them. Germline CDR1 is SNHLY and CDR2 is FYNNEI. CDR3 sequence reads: CASSEGSGNSYEQYF. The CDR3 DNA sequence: TGTGCCAGCAGTGAAGGTAGCGGAAATTCCTACGAGCAGTACTTC.

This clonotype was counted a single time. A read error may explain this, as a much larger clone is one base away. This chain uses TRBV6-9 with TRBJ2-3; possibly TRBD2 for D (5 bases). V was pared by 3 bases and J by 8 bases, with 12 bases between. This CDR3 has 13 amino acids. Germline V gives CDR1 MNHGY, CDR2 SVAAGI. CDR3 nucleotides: TGTGCCAGCAGTTACCAAGAAGAGGGTACGCAGTATTTT. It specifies CASSYQEEGTQYF.

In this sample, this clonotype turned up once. CDR3 nucleotides: TGCAGTGCTAAGAGACTAGCGGCTCAAGAGACCCAGTACTTC. This gives the protein CSAKRLAAQETQYF. The V gene is TRBV20-1, the J gene TRBJ2-5; 9 bases fit TRBD2. The trim removed 4 bases at V and 2 bases at J, leaving 5 bases unmatched. Germline V gene sequence: CDR1 DFQATT, CDR2 SNEGSKA (reference sequence). CDR3 length: 14 amino acids.

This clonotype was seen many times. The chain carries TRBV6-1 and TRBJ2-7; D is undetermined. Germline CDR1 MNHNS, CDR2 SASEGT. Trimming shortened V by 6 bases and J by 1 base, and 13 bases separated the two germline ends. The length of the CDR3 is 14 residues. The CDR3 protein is CASRPDPKSYEQYF. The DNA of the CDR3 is TGTGCCAGCAGGCCGGACCCGAAATCCTACGAGCAGTACTTC.

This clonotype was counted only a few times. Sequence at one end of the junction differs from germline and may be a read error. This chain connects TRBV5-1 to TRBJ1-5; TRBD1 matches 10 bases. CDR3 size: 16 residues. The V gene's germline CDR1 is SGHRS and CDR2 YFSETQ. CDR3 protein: CASSYRSGQGGQPQHF. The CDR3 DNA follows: TGTGCCAGCAGCTATCGATCCGGACAGGGGGGTCAGCCCCAGCATTTT. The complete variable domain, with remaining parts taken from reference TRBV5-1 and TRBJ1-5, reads KAGVTQTPRYLIKTRGQQVTLSCSPISGHRSVSWYQQTPGQGLQFLFEYFSETQRNKGNFPGRFSGRQFSNSRSEMNVSTLELGDSALYLCASSYRSGQGGQPQHFGDGTRLSIL.

CDR3 sequence: CASSRPGVYEQYF. DNA of the CDR3: TGTGCCAGCAGCCGACCAGGGGTCTACGAGCAGTACTTC. V gene TRBV7-9 combines with J gene TRBJ2-7, with D tentatively TRBD1 (6 bases). CDR1 and CDR2 from the germline V gene are SEHNR and FQNEAQ (reference sequence). Deletions cut 5 bases from V and 3 bases from J, with 11 bases between. The CDR3 consists of 13 residues.

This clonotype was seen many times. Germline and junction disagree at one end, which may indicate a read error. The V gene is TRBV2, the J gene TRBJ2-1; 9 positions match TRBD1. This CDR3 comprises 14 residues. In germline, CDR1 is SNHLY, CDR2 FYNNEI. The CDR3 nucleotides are TGTGCCAGCATTGAAACAGGGGGCTGGAATGAGCAGTTCTTC. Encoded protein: CASIETGGWNEQFF.

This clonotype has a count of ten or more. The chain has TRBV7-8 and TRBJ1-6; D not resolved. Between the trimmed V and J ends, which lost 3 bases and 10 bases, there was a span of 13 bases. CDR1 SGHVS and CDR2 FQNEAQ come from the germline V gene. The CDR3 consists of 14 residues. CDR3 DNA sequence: TGTGCCAGCAGCTTTCCAGGAGCGGGGTCACCCCTCCACTTT. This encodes CASSFPGAGSPLHF.

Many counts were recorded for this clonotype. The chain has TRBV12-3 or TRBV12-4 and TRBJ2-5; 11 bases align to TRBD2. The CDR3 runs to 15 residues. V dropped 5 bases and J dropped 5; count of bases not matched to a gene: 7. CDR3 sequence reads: CASSRSGRAGETQYF. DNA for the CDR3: TGTGCCAGCAGTCGTAGCGGGAGGGCCGGGGAGACCCAGTACTTC.

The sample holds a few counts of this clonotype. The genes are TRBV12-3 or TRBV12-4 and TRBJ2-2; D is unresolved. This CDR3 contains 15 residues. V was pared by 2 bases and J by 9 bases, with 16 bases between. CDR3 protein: CASSLPDTGARELFF. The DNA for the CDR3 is TGTGCCAGCAGTTTACCCGACACTGGCGCTAGGGAGCTGTTTTTT.

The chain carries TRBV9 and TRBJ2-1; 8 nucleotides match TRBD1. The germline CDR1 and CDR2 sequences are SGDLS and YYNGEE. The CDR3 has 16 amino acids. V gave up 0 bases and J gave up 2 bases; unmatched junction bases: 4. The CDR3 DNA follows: TGTGCCAGCAGCGTAGATTTGACAGGGGCCTACAATGAGCAGTTCTTC. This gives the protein CASSVDLTGAYNEQFF. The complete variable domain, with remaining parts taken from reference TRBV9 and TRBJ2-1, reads DSGVTQTPKHLITATGQRVTLRCSPRSGDLSVYWYQQSLDQGLQFLIQYYNGEERAKGNILERFSAQQFPDLHSELNLSSLELGDSALYFCASSVDLTGAYNEQFFGPGTRLTVL.

The CDR3 nucleotides are TGTGCCAGCAGCTTTTTAACCACCGGCACAGATACGCAGTATTTT. It yields the protein CASSFLTTGTDTQYF. This chain uses TRBV5-6 with TRBJ2-3; D is ambiguous. The germline V gene has CDR1 SGHDT and CDR2 YYEEEE. V shed 2 bases and J shed 1 base, with 11 bases lying between them. This CDR3 comprises 15 residues.

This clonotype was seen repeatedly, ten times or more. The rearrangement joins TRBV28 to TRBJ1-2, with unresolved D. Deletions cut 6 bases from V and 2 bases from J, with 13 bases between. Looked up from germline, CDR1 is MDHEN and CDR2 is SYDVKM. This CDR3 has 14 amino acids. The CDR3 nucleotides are TGTGCCAGCAGGTCACCCGGGTCAAACTATGGCTACACCTTC. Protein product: CASRSPGSNYGYTF.

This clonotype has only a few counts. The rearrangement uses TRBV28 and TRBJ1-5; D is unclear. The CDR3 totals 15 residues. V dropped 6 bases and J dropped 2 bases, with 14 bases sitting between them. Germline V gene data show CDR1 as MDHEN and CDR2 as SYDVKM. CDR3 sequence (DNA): TGTGCCAGCAGCGGGGAGGGAAAGGGCAATCAGCCCCAGCATTTT. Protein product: CASSGEGKGNQPQHF.

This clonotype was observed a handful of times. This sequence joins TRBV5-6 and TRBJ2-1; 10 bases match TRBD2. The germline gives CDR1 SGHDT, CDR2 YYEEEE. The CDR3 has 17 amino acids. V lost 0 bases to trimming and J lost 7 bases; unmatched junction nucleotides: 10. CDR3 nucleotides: TGTGCCAGCAGCTTGGCCTTCTCAGCGGGAGGGCCTAATGAGCAGTTCTTC. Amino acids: CASSLAFSAGGPNEQFF.

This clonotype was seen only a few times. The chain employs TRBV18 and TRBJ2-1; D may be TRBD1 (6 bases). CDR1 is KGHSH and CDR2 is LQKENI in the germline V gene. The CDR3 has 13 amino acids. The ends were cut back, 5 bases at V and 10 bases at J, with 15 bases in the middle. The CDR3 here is CASSADQQGEQFF. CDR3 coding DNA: TGTGCCAGCTCAGCGGACCAACAGGGCGAGCAGTTCTTC. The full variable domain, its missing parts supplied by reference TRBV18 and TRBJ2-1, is NAGVMQNPRHLVRRRGQEARLRCSPMKGHSHVYWYRQLPEEGLKFMVYLQKENIIDESGMPKERFSAEFPKEGPSILRIQQVVRGDSAAYFCASSADQQGEQFFGPGTRLTVL.

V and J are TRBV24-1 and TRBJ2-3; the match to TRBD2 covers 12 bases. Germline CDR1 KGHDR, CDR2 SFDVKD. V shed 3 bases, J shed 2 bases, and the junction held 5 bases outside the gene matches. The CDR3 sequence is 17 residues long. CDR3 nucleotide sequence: TGTGCCACCAGTGATCCTAGCGGGAGGGGAAACACAGATACGCAGTATTTT. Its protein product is CATSDPSGRGNTDTQYF.

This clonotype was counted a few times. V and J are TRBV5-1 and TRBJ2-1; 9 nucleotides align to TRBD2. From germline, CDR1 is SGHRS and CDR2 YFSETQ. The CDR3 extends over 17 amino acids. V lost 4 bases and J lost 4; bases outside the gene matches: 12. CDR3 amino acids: CASSSGGRAGTYNEQFF. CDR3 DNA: TGCGCCAGCAGCAGCGGCGGGAGGGCCGGGACATACAATGAGCAGTTCTTC.